The clone carrying this T cell receptor (beta chain) appeared a single time. Its cognate antigen is unknown. These data are taken from a study of T cell responses to AZD1222 COVID-19 vaccine. The study, taken as a whole, reports: There were repertoire samples only from the period after the peak T cell response. Only a handful of AZD1222 recipients tested seropositive at baseline.

Profiled with immunoSEQ multiplex PCR; TCRdb holds only in-frame clones, not every one. This sample yields about 180,000 clones, of which around 90% are seen a single time; approximately 1.9% belongs to the top ten. The receptor was derived from an adult who received the AZD1222 COVID-19 vaccine. This specimen was peripheral blood, taken 28 days after the second AZD1222 dose.

The DNA of the CDR3 is TGCGCCAGCGCTCCCGGGACTAACTATGAGCAGTTCTTC. Residues: CASAPGTNYEQFF. The chain combines TRBV10-1 with TRBJ2-1; 7 bases map to TRBD2. The germline V gene encodes CDR1 WNHNN and CDR2 SYGVQD (reference sequence). Trimming removed 8 bases from V and 8 bases from J; junction bases left unmatched: 9. CDR3 size: 13 residues.